This entry features one TCR beta chain sequence. What it recognizes is unknown. The data were produced by immunoSEQ multiplex PCR, yet TCRdb's version contains in-frame clones alone and is incomplete. The data contain about 350,000 clones, 87% of them seen just once; the ten biggest clones take up roughly 1.2%. The J segment lost 1 base and the V segment lost 5 bases, leaving 7 bases of the junction unmatched. CDR1 and CDR2 (germline): SGHRS, YFSETQ. The CDR3 is 15 amino acids. This sample was taken from a study of cytomegalovirus exposure and HLA in healthy donors. General study results and limits: Subsequent analysis revealed that first-cohort TCR clusters tended to co-occur in the 90 to 150 validation repertoires.

Sequenced sample: PBMCs. The V call is TRBV5-1, the J call TRBJ2-3; 7 bases are shared with TRBD1. The TCR originated in a young woman in good health and CMV-seropositive. The DNA of the CDR3 is TGCGCCAGCAGTCCAGGGGGATGGGGCACAGATACGCAGTATTTT. Its protein product is CASSPGGWGTDTQYF.